The 7 T cell receptor beta chains given below trace back to one sample, sequenced in a study of blood T cell repertoires in COVID-19. Using immunoSEQ multiplex PCR, the repertoire was profiled, and TCRdb retains in-frame clones only, with some absent. The sample includes 250,000 to 350,000 clones, 88% of them seen just once. Material for sequencing was PBMCs or T cells enriched from blood (not recorded which). The receptors come from a woman in her twenties or thirties who had recovered from COVID-19.

V is TRBV6-5 and J is TRBJ2-3, with unresolved D. V was cut by 2 bases and J by 3 bases, with 12 bases left in between. This CDR3 comprises 15 residues. The V gene's germline CDR1 is MNHEY and CDR2 SVGAGI. CDR3 coding DNA: TGTGCCAGCAGTTACGCCGCGGATTGGACAGATACGCAGTATTTT. This encodes CASSYAADWTDTQYF.

The chain joins TRBV5-4 to TRBJ2-3; 8 bases agree with TRBD2. Germline V gene lookup returns CDR1 SGHNT and CDR2 YYREEE (reference sequence). V lost 2 bases to trimming and J lost 4 bases; unmatched junction nucleotides: 9. There are 16 residues in the CDR3. CDR3 in DNA: TGTGCCAGCAGCTTTGTCCCAGCGGGAGTGGCAGATACGCAGTATTTT. This encodes CASSFVPAGVADTQYF.

The rearrangement uses TRBV11-1 and TRBJ1-6, with 7 positions matching TRBD1. The V segment lost 3 bases and the J segment 9 bases; nucleotides outside the gene matches: 5. The CDR3 covers 14 residues. Per germline, CDR1 SGHAT and CDR2 FQDESV (reference sequence). CDR3 amino acids: CASSLGRGASPLHF. The CDR3 coding sequence is TGTGCCAGCAGCTTGGGCAGGGGGGCTTCACCCCTCCACTTT.

V is TRBV28 and J is TRBJ1-3; D is undetermined. Germline V lookup: CDR1 MDHEN, CDR2 SYDVKM. CDR3 length equals 19 residues. Deletions cut 5 bases from V and 7 bases from J, with 30 bases between. Here the CDR3 DNA reads TGTGCCAGCAGTCCCTATTGGGCCCCGACTAAGCAGGCGGGGAACACCATATATTTT. This gives the protein CASSPYWAPTKQAGNTIYF.

This chain joins TRBV18 and TRBJ1-4, with 8 bases identical to TRBD1. From germline, CDR1 is KGHSH and CDR2 LQKENI. The CDR3 is made up of 15 amino acids. V shed 2 bases, J shed 6 bases, and the junction held 5 bases outside the gene matches. CDR3 sequence reads: CASSPLQGEHEKLFF. The CDR3 nucleotides are TGTGCCAGCTCACCATTACAGGGGGAGCATGAAAAACTGTTTTTT.

CDR3: CASSQIGDRGGVFF. In DNA, the CDR3 is TGTGCCAGCAGCCAAATCGGGGACAGGGGTGGAGTTTTCTTT. This chain uses TRBV3-1 (or the pseudogene TRBV3-2) with TRBJ1-1, with 10 positions matching TRBD1. V shed 2 bases and J 13 bases; nucleotides not matched to a gene: 10. The CDR3 is made up of 14 amino acids. Germline-derived CDR1 and CDR2 are LGHDT and YNNKEL (reference sequence).

This clone was found a few times. The rearrangement uses TRBV5-8 and TRBJ2-6; no clear D gene. This CDR3 has 16 residues. Trimming took 3 bases from V and 0 from J, leaving 10 bases between them. Looked up from germline, CDR1 is SGHTS and CDR2 is YDEGEE. Written as DNA, the CDR3 is TGTGCCAGCAGCTCGTACAGAGTCTCTGGGGCCAACGTCCTGACTTTC. It yields the protein CASSSYRVSGANVLTF.